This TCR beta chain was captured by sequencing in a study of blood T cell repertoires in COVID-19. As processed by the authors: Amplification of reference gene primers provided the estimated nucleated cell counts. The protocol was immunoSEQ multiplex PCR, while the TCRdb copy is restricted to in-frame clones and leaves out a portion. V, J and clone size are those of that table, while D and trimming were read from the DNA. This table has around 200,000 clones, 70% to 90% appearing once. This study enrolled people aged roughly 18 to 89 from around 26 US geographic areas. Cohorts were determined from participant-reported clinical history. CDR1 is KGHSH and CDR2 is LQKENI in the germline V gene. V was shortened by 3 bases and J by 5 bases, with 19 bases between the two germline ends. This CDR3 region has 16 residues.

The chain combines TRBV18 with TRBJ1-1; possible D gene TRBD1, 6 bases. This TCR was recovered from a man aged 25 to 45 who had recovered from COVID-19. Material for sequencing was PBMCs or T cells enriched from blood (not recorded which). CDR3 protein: CASSPGQVDLGTEAFF. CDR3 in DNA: TGTGCCAGCTCACCGGGACAAGTAGATCTGGGTACTGAAGCTTTCTTT.